This record looks at one TCR beta chain sequence and its context. These data belong to a study of blood T cells in healthy people across ages. V lost 0 bases to trimming and J lost 5 bases, with 11 bases between them. Germline assignment: CDR1 LGHNA and CDR2 YSLEER. This CDR3 is built from 14 residues. Together with a sample-barcoded 5' primer, a J-beta primer mix was included in a second PCR lasting about 6 to 11 cycles. A template-switch adaptor that had 12 random nucleotides put a tag on each cDNA molecule. CDR3-containing paired-end reads numbered at least 2.5 million in each sample. A single record per CDR3 protein comes from TCRdb applying MiXCR to the 5' RACE reads. The repertoire holds over 700,000 distinct CDR3 sequences, with about 25% as singletons. These records were also assigned to another study, of T cells of mothers and their children. From that study: The data showed no persistent microchimeric T cell clones.

The chain couples TRBV4-3 to TRBJ2-7; no reliable D call. Input material: blood. This TCR was sampled from a boy aged 5-17 years in good health. The DNA for the CDR3 is TGCGCCAGCAGCCAAGATAAAACGGCGGACGAGCAGTACTTC. This gives the protein CASSQDKTADEQYF.